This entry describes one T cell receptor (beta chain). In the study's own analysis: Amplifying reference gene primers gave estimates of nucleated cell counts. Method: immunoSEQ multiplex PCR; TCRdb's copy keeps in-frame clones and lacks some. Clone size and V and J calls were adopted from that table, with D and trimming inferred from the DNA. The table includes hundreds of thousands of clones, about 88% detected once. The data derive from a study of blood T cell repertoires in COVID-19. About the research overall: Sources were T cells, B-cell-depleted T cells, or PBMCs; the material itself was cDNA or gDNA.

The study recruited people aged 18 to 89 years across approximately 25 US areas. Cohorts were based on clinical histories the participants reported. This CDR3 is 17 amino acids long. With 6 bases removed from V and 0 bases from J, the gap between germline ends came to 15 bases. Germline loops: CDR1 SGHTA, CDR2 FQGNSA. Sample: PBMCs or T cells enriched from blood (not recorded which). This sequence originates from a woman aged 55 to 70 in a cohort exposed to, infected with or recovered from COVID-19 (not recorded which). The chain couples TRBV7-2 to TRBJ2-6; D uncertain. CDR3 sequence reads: CASSPRFGRSGANVLTF. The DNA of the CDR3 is TGTGCCAGCAGTCCCAGGTTTGGCCGCTCTGGGGCCAACGTCCTGACTTTC.